The source of this T cell receptor beta chain is a study of blood T cell repertoires in COVID-19 (dated by TCRdb to 2018 to 2020). Concerning the study at large: Collaborator samples came from the United States, Italy and Spain and covered acute and convalescent phases of COVID-19. The material from the prospective study consisted of cDNA or gDNA derived from T cells, B-cell-depleted T cells, or PBMCs. Deeply sampled blood TCRbeta repertoires from subjects exposed to, actively infected with, or recovered from COVID-19 were included in the dataset. The repertoires were released in a freely available public database meant as a resource for research on the immune response to SARS-CoV-2. Samples came from the ongoing ImmuneRACE study (first 160 participants) plus 1,254 subjects from 6 global collaborators. Sample metadata almost always included a de-identified subject ID, COVID-19 status, age in years and sex. Where available, HLA class I and class II types were obtained from metadata supplied by the sample provider rather than from assay-based typing.

TCRbeta CDR3 regions were amplified from genomic DNA using the immunoSEQ Assay, a bias-controlled multiplex PCR. As for the authors' bioinformatics: The number of nucleated cells in each sample was estimated by amplification of reference gene primers within the assay. Sequence reads were collapsed and filtered to measure the absolute abundance of every unique TCRbeta CDR3 rearrangement. Productive Simpson clonality was computed per sample as the square root of Simpson's diversity index over productive rearrangements. The immuneACCESS repertoire file appears here via TCRdb, limited to in-frame rearrangements. These files lack a portion of the clones; in checked studies, under half of the deficit traces to unresolved V genes, and the cause of the others is not known. The V and J calls and clone size are taken from that table; D and trimming were inferred from the DNA. The sample data list hundreds of thousands of clones, and about four fifths of these were observed just once. The biggest ten clones account for roughly 5.3% of the sample.

What the work shows at the level of the full study, not this receptor alone: The quantity of clinical and demographic metadata differed by source and by participant and was supplied without curation.

Enrolling through a virtual design, the prospective study's participants ranged in age from roughly 18 to 95 years and lived across roughly 24 United States geographic areas. Cohort assignment in the prospective study relied on participant-reported clinical history from a screening survey and a study questionnaire. Exposed participants had been in contact with someone with a PCR-confirmed or clinician-diagnosed COVID-19 case within 2 weeks of study entry. In the prospective study, mobile phlebotomists collected whole blood, serum and a nasopharyngeal or oropharyngeal swab from each participant. Additional blood draws and questionnaires over a 2-month period could optionally be provided by prospective study participants. Prospective study blood samples were shipped either frozen or at room temperature before DNA extraction. For this clone: The specificity of this receptor is unknown. No quality values exist for individual bases; no much larger clone is one base distant.

The CDR3 measures 18 amino acids from cysteine to phenylalanine. The only DNA kept is the CDR3, 54 bases in frame from the first base. The germline V gene (reference sequence) provides CDR1 LNHDA and CDR2 SQIVND. Here V drops 5 bases and J drops 6 bases, and the junction holds 14 bases not matched to any gene. The receptor comes from a man aged 40-49 years who had been exposed to COVID-19. Sample: PBMCs or T cells enriched from blood (not recorded which). This chain joins TRBV19 to TRBJ2-1; the junction holds 12 bases that match TRBD2. The bases read TGTGCCAGTAGTTTTCGACTAGCGGGAGAGGTGGGCATCAATGAGCAGTTCTTC. It specifies CASSFRLAGEVGINEQFF.